The text below deals with one T cell receptor (beta chain). The data originate from a study of blood T cell repertoires in COVID-19. Overall study context: Sample material is recorded as cDNA or gDNA derived from T cells, B-cell-depleted T cells, or PBMCs.

Per the original data handling: From reference gene primer amplification, estimates of nucleated cell counts were derived. Repertoires were generated with immunoSEQ multiplex PCR, while TCRdb's copy carries only in-frame clones and drops some. The V and J calls and clone size were taken over from that table, and D and trimming were inferred from the DNA. The data hold about 110,000 clones, with about 87% observed a single time. CDR1 is LNHDA and CDR2 is SQIVND in the germline V gene (reference sequence). The CDR3 has 14 residues. Trimming cost V 8 bases and J 4 bases, with 17 bases left between them.

The chain has TRBV19 and TRBJ1-2, with a possible D match to TRBD1 (6 bases). The TCR sequence derives from a woman aged 50 to 60 with acute or convalescent COVID-19. What was sequenced was peripheral blood. CDR3 sequence: CASRRGGERYGYTF. The CDR3 region has the DNA TGTGCCAGTCGAAGGGGGGGTGAGCGCTATGGCTACACCTTC. The full variable domain, completed using reference TRBV19 and TRBJ1-2, is DGGITQSPKYLFRKEGQNVTLSCEQNLNHDAMYWYRQDPGQGLRLIYYSQIVNDFQKGDIAEGYSVSREKKESFPLTVTSAQKNPTAFYLCASRRGGERYGYTFGSGTRLTVV.